This T cell receptor (beta chain) was sequenced in a study of CXCR3-negative and CXCR3-positive naive CD8 T cells. Study results and caveats: Memory CD8+ cells showed much lower diversity, while both naive subsets displayed comparably high diversity. More hydrophobic TRB CDR3s occurred in CXCR3-positive than in CXCR3-negative naive cells.

The authors made the TRB cDNA libraries by 5' RACE using UMI labels. TCRdb reanalyzed the 5' RACE reads and collapses them to one entry per CDR3 protein, without DNA. Recorded for this sample: approximately 120,000 distinct CDR3 sequences. Phenotypically, naive CD8+ T cells corresponded to CD45RO-CCR7+CD27+CD95-. In the case of this clonotype: The antigen remains unidentified.

Looked up from germline, CDR1 is LGHNA and CDR2 is YSLEER. This CDR3 is 18 amino acids long. V gene TRBV4-3 combines with J gene TRBJ2-5; with no DNA, the TCRdb D assignment of TRBD2 cannot be verified. Sequenced sample: naive CXCR3+ CD8+ T cells from blood. The subset: CD45RO-CCR7+CD27+CD95- naive CD8+ T cells expressing CXCR3 (TNR3+). The sequence was collected from a human donor in good health. Some clones in this sample may be carry-over from other donors' samples. CDR3 protein: CASSPYRRLAGKQETQYF.